The clone carrying this TCR beta chain was picked up a small number of times. Germline assignment: CDR1 SGHTA and CDR2 FQGNSA. Trimming left V 3 bases short and J 5 bases short, with 14 bases between. This CDR3 region has 15 residues. The data belong to a study of blood T cell repertoires in COVID-19. In the source study's methods: Estimates of nucleated cell counts were drawn from the amplification of reference gene primers. Repertoires were generated with immunoSEQ multiplex PCR, while TCRdb's copy carries only in-frame clones and drops some. The DNA was the basis for D and trimming; V, J and clone size are from that table. This table holds some 190,000 clones, roughly 80% found once.

Sequenced: peripheral blood. The sequence was obtained from a man in his sixties with acute or convalescent COVID-19. The rearrangement joins TRBV7-2 to TRBJ1-5; perhaps TRBD1 as D (5 bases). DNA of the CDR3: TGTGCCAGCAGCTTGGCAGGGAATCCCCATCAGCCCCAGCATTTT. It codes for CASSLAGNPHQPQHF. The full variable domain, its missing parts supplied by reference TRBV7-2 and TRBJ1-5, is GAGVSQSPSNKVTEKGKDVELRCDPISGHTALYWYRQSLGQGLEFLIYFQGNSAPDKSGLPSDRFSAERTGGSVSTLTIQRTQQEDSAVYLCASSLAGNPHQPQHFGDGTRLSIL.